Listed here are 16 T cell receptor beta chains from one sample, sequenced in a study of human T cells and chemical hapten exposure. TCRdb processed the RACE reads anew with MiXCR; each CDR3 protein has one entry. The sample has 65,000 to 95,000 distinct CDR3 sequences, 10% to 15% seen once; the top ten hold 3.5%. Time point given: patch test 1, 2 weeks after DPC sensitization. The treatment is: therapeutic diphenylcyclopropenone sensitization with weekly scalp DPC. The sample here was whole blood, taken in connection with sensitization to the hapten diphenylcyclopropenone (DPC). Every receptor here comes from a woman aged 60-75 years with alopecia areata. Some clones in this sample may be carry-over from other donors' samples.

CDR3 loop: CSVQGEEAFF. CDR3 coding DNA: TGCAGCGTGCAGGGTGAGGAAGCTTTCTTT. The chain carries TRBV29-1 and TRBJ1-1; D may be TRBD1 (5 bases). This CDR3 is built from 10 residues. Germline assignment: CDR1 SQVTM and CDR2 ANQGSEA. Trimming shortened V by 6 bases and J by 8 bases, and 10 bases separated the two germline ends.

This clonotype was seen many times. The chain carries TRBV20-1 and TRBJ2-7; D might be TRBD2 (5 bases). This CDR3 region has 15 residues. Trimming stripped 3 bases from V and 2 bases from J, with 17 bases between. In germline, CDR1 is DFQATT, CDR2 SNEGSKA (reference sequence). CDR3 DNA sequence: TGCAGTGCTAGGTTCGGACTCCTACCTGCCTACGAGCAGTACTTC. Protein sequence: CSARFGLLPAYEQYF.

This clonotype showed up just a few times. The chain employs TRBV18 and TRBJ1-1, with 9 positions matching TRBD1. The CDR3 is made up of 14 amino acids. Germline V gene lookup returns CDR1 KGHSH and CDR2 LQKENI. Trimming took 3 bases from V and 8 from J; bases not matched to a gene: 7. The CDR3 sequence is CASSPYRDREEAFF. The CDR3, as DNA: TGTGCCAGCTCACCCTACCGGGACAGGGAGGAAGCTTTCTTT.

The chain combines TRBV10-2 with TRBJ1-1, with D possibly TRBD1 on 6 matching bases. V lost 5 bases to trimming and J lost 1 base, with 20 bases between them. Germline values: CDR1 WSHSY, CDR2 SAAADI. There are 17 residues in the CDR3. The CDR3 DNA sequence: TGCGCCAGCAGTAAGACCCTTATCAGGGGTAGGAACACTGAAGCTTTCTTT. As protein: CASSKTLIRGRNTEAFF.

In this sample, this clonotype turned up many times. CDR3 amino acids: CASRKTYVQGSDGYTF. CDR3 coding DNA: TGTGCCAGTAGGAAAACGTACGTACAGGGGTCGGATGGCTACACCTTC. V usage is TRBV19 and J usage is TRBJ1-2; the match to TRBD1 covers 7 bases. After removal of 6 bases from V and 6 bases from J, the junction contained 16 bases not matched to a gene. Looked up from germline, CDR1 is LNHDA and CDR2 is SQIVND (reference sequence). This CDR3 is 16 amino acids long.

The chain couples TRBV29-1 to TRBJ1-2; 8 nucleotides match TRBD1. The CDR3 has 15 residues. CDR1 SQVTM and CDR2 ANQGSEA come from the germline V gene. V trimming: 2 bases; J trimming: 5 bases; junction bases outside the gene matches: 10. This chain's CDR3 is CSVEKYRGQVYGYTF. CDR3 DNA: TGCAGCGTTGAAAAATACAGGGGACAGGTGTATGGCTACACCTTC.

The chain employs TRBV7-2 and TRBJ2-5; 10 nucleotides line up with TRBD1. V was pared by 2 bases and J by 4 bases, with 1 base of the junction left unmatched. This CDR3 region has 14 residues. CDR1 and CDR2 from the germline V gene are SGHTA and FQGNSA. The CDR3 sequence: CASSLWTGGETQYF. CDR3 DNA sequence: TGTGCCAGCAGCTTATGGACAGGGGGAGAGACCCAGTACTTC.

This clonotype showed up just a few times. V usage is TRBV29-1 and J usage is TRBJ1-2; D is uncertain. With 4 bases removed from V and 7 bases from J, the gap between germline ends came to 16 bases. The CDR3 loop spans 13 amino acids. Per germline, CDR1 SQVTM and CDR2 ANQGSEA. CDR3 region: CSVAQPLLGGYTF. The CDR3 DNA follows: TGCAGCGTTGCCCAACCCCTTCTGGGTGGCTACACCTTC.

The chain combines TRBV28 with TRBJ2-2; a weak D match, TRBD2 (7 bases). The germline CDR1 and CDR2 sequences are MDHEN and SYDVKM. The CDR3 is made up of 15 amino acids. The ends were cut back, 6 bases at V and 4 bases at J, with 15 bases in the middle. The CDR3 protein is CASSLGGLSTGELFF. CDR3 sequence (DNA): TGTGCCAGCAGCCTGGGGGGGCTGTCCACCGGGGAGCTGTTTTTT.

This clonotype was recorded a few times. The V call is TRBV6-5, the J call TRBJ1-2; no definite D call. Trimming removed 0 bases from V and 8 bases from J, with 16 bases in between. The CDR3 is made up of 15 amino acids. Germline CDR1 is MNHEY and CDR2 is SVGAGI. The CDR3 nucleotides are TGTGCCAGCAGTTACTCAGCGTGGGGAGGGCGCGGCTACACCTTC. Protein: CASSYSAWGGRGYTF.

This clonotype was detected many times. The V call is TRBV28, the J call TRBJ1-2; D perhaps matches TRBD1 (6 bases). Looked up from germline, CDR1 is MDHEN and CDR2 is SYDVKM. The CDR3 is 15 residues long. V lost 7 bases, J lost 2 bases, and 17 bases lay in between. In DNA form, the CDR3 reads TGTGCCAGCACCCCAACAGGGAAGGTGAACTATGGCTACACCTTC. This gives the protein CASTPTGKVNYGYTF.

This clonotype was detected a few times. The chain is built from TRBV29-1 and TRBJ1-1; the D gene is possibly TRBD1 (6 bases). The CDR3 length is 13 residues. V was cut by 1 base and J by 1 base, with 7 bases left in between. Germline V lookup: CDR1 SQVTM, CDR2 ANQGSEA. The CDR3 bases are TGCAGCGTTGAAGTACAGGGGAACACTGAAGCTTTCTTT. Translated, it gives CSVEVQGNTEAFF.

This clonotype has just a few counts. The chain couples TRBV11-2 to TRBJ1-1, with D possibly TRBD1 on 5 matching bases. V lost 1 base and J lost 5, with 17 bases in between. This CDR3 is 16 amino acids long. Looked up from germline, CDR1 is SGHAT and CDR2 is FQNNGV. The CDR3 loop is CASSLARFGRVTEAFF. CDR3 sequence (DNA): TGTGCCAGCAGCTTAGCGAGGTTCGGCAGGGTGACTGAAGCTTTCTTT.

This chain joins TRBV18 and TRBJ1-5; unclear D gene. The V gene lost 1 base and the J gene lost 5 bases, with 12 bases spanning the gap. CDR3 length: 15 amino acids. Germline loops: CDR1 KGHSH, CDR2 LQKENI. In DNA form, the CDR3 reads TGTGCCAGCTCACCACGGTTAAGCCAGGATCAGCCCCAGCATTTT. Protein sequence: CASSPRLSQDQPQHF. The complete variable domain, with remaining parts taken from reference TRBV18 and TRBJ1-5, reads NAGVMQNPRHLVRRRGQEARLRCSPMKGHSHVYWYRQLPEEGLKFMVYLQKENIIDESGMPKERFSAEFPKEGPSILRIQQVVRGDSAAYFCASSPRLSQDQPQHFGDGTRLSIL.

This clonotype has a handful of counts. This rearrangement joins TRBV7-6 to TRBJ1-3; 7 nucleotides line up with TRBD1. The germline V gene has CDR1 SGHVS and CDR2 FNYEAQ. The CDR3 loop spans 17 amino acids. With 3 bases clipped from V and 2 bases from J, the junction kept 10 bases outside the gene matches. CDR3 in DNA: TGTGCCAGCAGCTTTAACCCTAGCGGGACAGCTGGAAACACCATATATTTT. It codes for CASSFNPSGTAGNTIYF.

This clonotype was recorded at least ten times. The chain carries TRBV2 and TRBJ1-5, with 8 positions matching TRBD1. V was clipped by 5 bases and J by 3 bases; unmatched bases: 6. Germline V gene sequence: CDR1 SNHLY, CDR2 FYNNEI. There are 15 residues in the CDR3. The CDR3 loop is CASSPGTGSNQPQHF. The CDR3 DNA follows: TGTGCCAGCAGTCCCGGGACAGGATCCAATCAGCCCCAGCATTTT.